This TCR beta chain was found in a study of T cells after yellow fever vaccination. Study-wide results and caveats: The study found a weaker secondary response that peaked faster, day 5 versus 15. Primary-vaccination clones mostly resurfaced post-booster (more than 95% CD4, around 88% CD8). There was a small share of clonotypes that showed up in both the CD4 and CD8 compartments. The study noted that FACS-sorted repertoires could contain abundant clonotypes contaminating from the bulk population.

MiXCR, applied by TCRdb to the 5' RACE reads, yields one record per CDR3 protein. This sample has a few hundred thousand distinct CDR3 sequences; roughly 4.8% occur once, and the top ten carry 2.5% to 4%. To note about this clonotype: Its antigen is undetermined.

The CDR3 is 15 amino acids. V shed 0 bases, J shed 3 bases, and the junction held 3 bases outside the gene matches. Germline V CDR1 and CDR2: SGHRS, YFSETQ. The chain is built from TRBV5-1 and TRBJ2-7; TRBD1 matches 10 bases. This specimen was CD4+ T cells sorted from PBMCs, taken on the day of the yellow fever booster vaccination. The receptor was derived from a man aged 18 to 29 who received the YFV17D yellow fever vaccine. The CDR3 is CASSLGGTGVYEQYF. The CDR3 bases are TGCGCCAGCAGCTTGGGCGGGACAGGGGTCTACGAGCAGTACTTC.